This T cell receptor beta chain originates from a study of OX40 agonist ivuxolimab in advanced cancers. Study results and limitations: Among T cells, CD8+ cells averaged more expanded clones than CD4+ cells.

Using immunoSEQ multiplex PCR, the repertoire was profiled, and TCRdb retains in-frame clones only, with some absent. This sample has 60,000 to 85,000 clones; about 90% occur once, and the top ten carry over 8.5%. Regarding this clone: No antigen is known for it.

Source: CD4+ or CD8+ T cells sorted from blood, taken in a trial of the OX40 agonist ivuxolimab. The TCR sequence derives from an adult with an advanced solid tumor such as melanoma, head and neck, liver or kidney cancer.

The CDR3 protein is CASSLRQVNQPQHF. For the CDR3, the DNA is TGTGCCAGCAGTTTAAGGCAGGTCAATCAGCCCCAGCATTTT. The gene calls are TRBV28 and TRBJ1-5; no definite D call. The CDR3 length is 14 residues. Trimming removed 2 bases at V and 3 bases at J, with 8 bases between. Per the germline V gene, CDR1 is MDHEN and CDR2 is SYDVKM.